This T cell receptor (beta chain) is drawn from a study of T cell repertoires in aging, cancer and after chemotherapy (dated by TCRdb to about 2019). About the investigation overall: Six donor age groups were covered, ranging from 30 or younger up to 70 or older, and each group contained at least three individuals. Control TCR repertoires from healthy donors were recorded across several months to years, and re-sampling revealed clear clonal overlap. The complete dataset included about 8.8 million TCR reads. Peripheral blood TCR beta repertoires from healthy donors and cancer patients were profiled to examine immunoaging and T cell reconstitution after chemotherapy. The cohort comprised 200 to 250 cancer patients, 85 to 94 with hematological and fewer than 140 with solid cancers, plus 95 healthy donors as a reference group. The study at large found these results: In healthy donors, the decline in TCR diversity with age was mainly explained by loss of richness, whereas in cancer patients loss of evenness was also found to contribute. In both cancer cohorts, median generation probability rose over the chemotherapy interval, which suggests that the repertoire was reconstituted through rebound thymic output. Untreated patients with hematological or solid cancers showed significantly lower blood TCR diversity and higher clonality than age-matched healthy donors. According to the authors, the repertoire data do not permit conclusions about immunological memory after chemotherapy.

TCR beta rearrangements were amplified from genomic DNA extracted from peripheral blood rather than from sorted cells or RNA. V is cut by 5 bases and J by 6 bases, and the space between the germline ends is 9 bases. Including cysteine and phenylalanine, the CDR3 has 12 amino acids. The sequence is cut down to CDR3 DNA, 36 bases in frame from base 1. CDR1 and CDR2, per the germline V gene, are LGHNA and YSLEER. Multiplex touch-down PCR with a mixed TRB-A/B primer pool was used to amplify rearranged TRB sequences covering the V, D and J segments. Illumina adapters and sample indices were attached to the amplicons through two consecutive PCR reactions run with Phusion HS II polymerase. Amplicons were gel-purified with the NucleoSpin Gel and PCR Clean-up kit, then checked with Qubit and an Agilent 2100 Bioanalyzer. Sequencing of libraries was carried out on an Illumina MiSeq in 600-cycle, single-indexed, paired-end runs. The source study handled its data this way. MiXCR versions 2.12 and 3.0.5 were used to process the TRB sequences. Each unique CDR3 nucleotide sequence was counted as one clone, and only productive sequences with at least two reads were retained. Repertoire metrics included Shannon diversity, evenness, clonality (one minus evenness), and alpha-parameterized diversity profiles from alpha 0 to 5. The IGoR algorithm was used to calculate generation probabilities of clones in the paired pre- and post-chemotherapy samples. TCRdb applied fastp at Q25 and MiXCR to the public reads, then kept only in-frame beta chains. Identical CDR3 protein sequences are pooled into one entry, listed with their most common genes and DNA. Clone size and V and J calls follow TCRdb, not the original study. Recorded for this sample are more than 1,100 distinct CDR3 sequences; 24% of them occurred a single time. 12% of the sample is taken by the ten largest.

As for this clonotype: There is no known antigen for this receptor. No clone much larger than this one lies a single base away; base qualities are absent.

This TCR derives from a human donor in good health. Sequencing was performed on blood. The chain joins TRBV4-3 to TRBJ2-3; the D segment could be TRBD1, given 6 matching bases. The CDR3 reads as follows: CASSNQGDTQYF. The sequenced DNA is TGCGCCAGCAGCAACCAGGGGGATACGCAGTATTTT.